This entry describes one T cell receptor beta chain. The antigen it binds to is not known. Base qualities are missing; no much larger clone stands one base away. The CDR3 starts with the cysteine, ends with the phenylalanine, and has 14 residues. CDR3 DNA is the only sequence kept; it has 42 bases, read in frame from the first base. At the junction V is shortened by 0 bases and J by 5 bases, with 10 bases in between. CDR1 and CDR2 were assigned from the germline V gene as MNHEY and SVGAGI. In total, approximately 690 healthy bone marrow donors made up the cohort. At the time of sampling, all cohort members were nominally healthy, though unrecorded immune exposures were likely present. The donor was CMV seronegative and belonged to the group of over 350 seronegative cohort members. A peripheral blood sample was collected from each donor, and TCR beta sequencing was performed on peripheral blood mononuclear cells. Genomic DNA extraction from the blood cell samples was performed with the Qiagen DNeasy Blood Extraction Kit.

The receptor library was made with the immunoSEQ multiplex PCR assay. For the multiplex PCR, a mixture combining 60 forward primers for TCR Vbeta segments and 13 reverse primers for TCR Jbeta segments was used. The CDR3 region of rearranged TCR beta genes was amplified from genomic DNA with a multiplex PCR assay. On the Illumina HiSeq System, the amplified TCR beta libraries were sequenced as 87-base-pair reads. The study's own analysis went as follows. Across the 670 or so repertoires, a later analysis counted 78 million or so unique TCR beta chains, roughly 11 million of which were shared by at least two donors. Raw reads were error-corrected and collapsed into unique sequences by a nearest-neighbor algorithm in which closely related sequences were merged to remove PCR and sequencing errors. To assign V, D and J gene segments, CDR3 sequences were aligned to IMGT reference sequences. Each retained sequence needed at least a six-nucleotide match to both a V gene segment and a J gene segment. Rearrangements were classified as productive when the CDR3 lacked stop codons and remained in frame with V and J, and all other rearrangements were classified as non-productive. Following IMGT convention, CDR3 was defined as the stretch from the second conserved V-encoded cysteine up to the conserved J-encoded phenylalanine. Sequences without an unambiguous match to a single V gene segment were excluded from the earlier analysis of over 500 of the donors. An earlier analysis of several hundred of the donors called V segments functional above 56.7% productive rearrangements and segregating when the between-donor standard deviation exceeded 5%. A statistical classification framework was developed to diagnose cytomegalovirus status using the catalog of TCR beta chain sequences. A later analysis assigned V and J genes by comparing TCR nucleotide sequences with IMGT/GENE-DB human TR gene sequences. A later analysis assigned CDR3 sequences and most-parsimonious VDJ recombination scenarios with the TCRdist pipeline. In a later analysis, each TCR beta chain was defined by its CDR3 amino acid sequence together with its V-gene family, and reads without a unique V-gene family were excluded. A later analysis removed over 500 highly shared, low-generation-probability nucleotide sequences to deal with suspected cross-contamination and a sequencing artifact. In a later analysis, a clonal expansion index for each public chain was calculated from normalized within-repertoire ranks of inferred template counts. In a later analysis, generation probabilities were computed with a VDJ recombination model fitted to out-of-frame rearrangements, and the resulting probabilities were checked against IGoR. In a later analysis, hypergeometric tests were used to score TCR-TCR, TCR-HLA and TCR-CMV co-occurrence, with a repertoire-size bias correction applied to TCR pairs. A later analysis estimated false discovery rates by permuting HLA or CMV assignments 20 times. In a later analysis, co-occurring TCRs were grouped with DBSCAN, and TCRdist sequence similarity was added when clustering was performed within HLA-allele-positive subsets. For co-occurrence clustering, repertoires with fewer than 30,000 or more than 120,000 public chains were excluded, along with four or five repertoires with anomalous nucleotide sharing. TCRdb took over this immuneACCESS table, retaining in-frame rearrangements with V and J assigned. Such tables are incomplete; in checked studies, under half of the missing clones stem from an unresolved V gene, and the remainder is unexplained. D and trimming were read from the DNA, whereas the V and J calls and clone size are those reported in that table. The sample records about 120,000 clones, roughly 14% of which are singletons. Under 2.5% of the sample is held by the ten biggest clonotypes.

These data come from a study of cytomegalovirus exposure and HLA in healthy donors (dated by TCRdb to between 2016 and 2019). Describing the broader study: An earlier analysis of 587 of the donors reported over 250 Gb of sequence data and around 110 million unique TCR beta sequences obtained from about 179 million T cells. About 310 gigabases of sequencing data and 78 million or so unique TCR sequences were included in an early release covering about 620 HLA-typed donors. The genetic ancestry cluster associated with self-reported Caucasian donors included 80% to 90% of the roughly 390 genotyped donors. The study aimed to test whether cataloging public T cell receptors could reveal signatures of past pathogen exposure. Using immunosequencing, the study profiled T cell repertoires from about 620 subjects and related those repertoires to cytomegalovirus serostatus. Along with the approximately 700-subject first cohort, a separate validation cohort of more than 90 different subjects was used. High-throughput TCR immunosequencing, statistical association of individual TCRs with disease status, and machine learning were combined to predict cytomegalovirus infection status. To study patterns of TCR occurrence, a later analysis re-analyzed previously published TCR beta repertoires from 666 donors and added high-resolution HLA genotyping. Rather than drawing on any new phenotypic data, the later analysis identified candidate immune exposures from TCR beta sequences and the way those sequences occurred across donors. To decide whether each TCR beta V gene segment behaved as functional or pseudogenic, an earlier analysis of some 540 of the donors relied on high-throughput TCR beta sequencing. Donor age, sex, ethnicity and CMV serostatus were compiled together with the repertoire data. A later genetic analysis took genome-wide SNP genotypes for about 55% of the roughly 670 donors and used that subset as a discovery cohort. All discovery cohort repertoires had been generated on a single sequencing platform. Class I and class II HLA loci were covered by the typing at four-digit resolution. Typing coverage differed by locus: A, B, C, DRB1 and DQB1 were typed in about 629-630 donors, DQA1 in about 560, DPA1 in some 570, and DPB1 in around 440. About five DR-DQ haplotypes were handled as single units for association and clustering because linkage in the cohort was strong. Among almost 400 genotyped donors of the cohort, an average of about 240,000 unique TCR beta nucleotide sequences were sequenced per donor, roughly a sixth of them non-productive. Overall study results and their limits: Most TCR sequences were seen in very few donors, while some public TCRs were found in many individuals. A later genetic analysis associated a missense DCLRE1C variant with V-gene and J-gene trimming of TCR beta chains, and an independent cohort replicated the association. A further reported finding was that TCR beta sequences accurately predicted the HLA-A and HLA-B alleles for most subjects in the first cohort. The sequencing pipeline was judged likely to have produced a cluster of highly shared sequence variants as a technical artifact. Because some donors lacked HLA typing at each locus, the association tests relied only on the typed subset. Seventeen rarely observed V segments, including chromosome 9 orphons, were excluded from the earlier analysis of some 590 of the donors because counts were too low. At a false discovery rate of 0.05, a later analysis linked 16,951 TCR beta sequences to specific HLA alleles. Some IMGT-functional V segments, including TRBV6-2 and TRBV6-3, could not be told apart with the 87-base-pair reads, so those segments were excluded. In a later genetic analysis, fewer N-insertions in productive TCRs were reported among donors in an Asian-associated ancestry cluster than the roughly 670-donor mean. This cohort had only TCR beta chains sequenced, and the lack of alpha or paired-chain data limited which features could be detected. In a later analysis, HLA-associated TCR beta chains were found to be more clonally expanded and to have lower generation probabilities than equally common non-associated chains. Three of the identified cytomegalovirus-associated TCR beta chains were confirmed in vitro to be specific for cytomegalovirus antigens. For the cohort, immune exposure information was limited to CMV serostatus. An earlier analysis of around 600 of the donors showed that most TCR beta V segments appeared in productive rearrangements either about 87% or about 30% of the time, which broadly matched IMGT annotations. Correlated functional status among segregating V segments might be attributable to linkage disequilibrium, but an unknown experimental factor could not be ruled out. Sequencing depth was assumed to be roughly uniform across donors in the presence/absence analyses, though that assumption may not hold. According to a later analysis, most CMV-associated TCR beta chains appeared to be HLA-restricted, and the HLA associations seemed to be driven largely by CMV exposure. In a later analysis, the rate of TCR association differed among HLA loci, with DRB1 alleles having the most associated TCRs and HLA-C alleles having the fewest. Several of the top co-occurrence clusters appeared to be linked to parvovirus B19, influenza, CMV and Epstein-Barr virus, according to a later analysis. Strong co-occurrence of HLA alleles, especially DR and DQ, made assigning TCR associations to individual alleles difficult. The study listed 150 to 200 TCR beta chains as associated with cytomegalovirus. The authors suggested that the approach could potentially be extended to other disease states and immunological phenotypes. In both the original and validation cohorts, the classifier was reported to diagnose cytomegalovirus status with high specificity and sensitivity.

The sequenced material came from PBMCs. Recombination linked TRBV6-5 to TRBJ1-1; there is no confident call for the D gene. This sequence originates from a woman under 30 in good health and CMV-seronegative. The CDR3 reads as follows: CASSYSTIRTEAFF. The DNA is TGTGCCAGCAGTTACTCGACTATTAGGACTGAAGCTTTCTTT.